Listed here are 30 T cell receptor beta chains from one sample, sequenced in a study of T cell responses to AZD1222 COVID-19 vaccine. The assay was immunoSEQ multiplex PCR, and TCRdb's table has in-frame clones only and misses some. The sample yields 150,000 to 200,000 clones, about 91% seen once. The sample here was peripheral blood, taken 28 days after the second AZD1222 dose. The origin of the receptors is an adult who received the AZD1222 COVID-19 vaccine.

The chain has TRBV28 and TRBJ2-2, with D tentatively TRBD2 (6 bases). Trimming cost V 7 bases and J 7 bases, with 10 bases left between them. Germline assignment: CDR1 MDHEN and CDR2 SYDVKM. CDR3 length equals 12 residues. CDR3 region: CASIGTVGELFF. The DNA for the CDR3 is TGTGCCAGCATCGGGACTGTCGGGGAGCTGTTTTTT.

The V gene is TRBV11-2, the J gene TRBJ1-2; TRBD1 agrees at 7 bases. CDR1 is SGHAT and CDR2 is FQNNGV in the germline V gene. V gave up 1 base and J gave up 0 bases; unmatched junction bases: 2. The CDR3 is made up of 15 amino acids. The CDR3 coding sequence is TGTGCCAGCAGCTTAGTCGGGACAGCTAACTATGGCTACACCTTC. It translates to CASSLVGTANYGYTF.

The rearrangement links TRBV29-1 to TRBJ2-1; D gene unclear. The CDR3 loop spans 12 amino acids. The ends were cut back, 3 bases at V and 1 base at J, with 4 bases in the middle. Per germline, CDR1 SQVTM and CDR2 ANQGSEA. The CDR3, as DNA: TGCAGCGTTGACTCATCCTACAATGAGCAGTTCTTC. Its protein is CSVDSSYNEQFF.

V is TRBV4-2 and J is TRBJ2-2, with 7 bases matching TRBD2. CDR3 length: 17 residues. The ends lost 0 bases at V and 4 bases at J; junction bases unmatched: 8. Germline V gene lookup returns CDR1 LGHNA and CDR2 YNFKEQ. The CDR3 sequence is CASSQDNQRGLTGELFF. The CDR3 DNA reads TGTGCCAGCAGCCAAGATAACCAGCGGGGTCTCACCGGGGAGCTGTTTTTT.

This chain joins TRBV18 and TRBJ2-1, with TRBD1 matching 8 bases. V dropped 1 base and J dropped 5; count of bases not matched to a gene: 7. Germline V gene data show CDR1 as KGHSH and CDR2 as LQKENI. The CDR3 totals 16 residues. CDR3 coding DNA: TGTGCCAGCTCACCACGGTTGGGACAGGTAGACAATGAGCAGTTCTTC. Residues: CASSPRLGQVDNEQFF.

The gene calls are TRBV5-6 and TRBJ2-1, with D tentatively TRBD2 (7 bases). This CDR3 region has 15 residues. Germline lookup yields CDR1 SGHDT and CDR2 YYEEEE. With 4 bases removed from V and 2 bases from J, the gap between germline ends came to 13 bases. The CDR3 is CASSTRGGAYNEQFF. In DNA, the CDR3 is TGTGCCAGCAGCACCCGAGGGGGGGCCTACAATGAGCAGTTCTTC.

The gene calls are TRBV7-8 and TRBJ2-5, with 11 bases aligning to TRBD1. Trimming at V came to 5 bases and at J to 5 bases, leaving 7 bases not matched to a gene. The CDR3 spans 15 residues. Germline assignment: CDR1 SGHVS and CDR2 FQNEAQ. Here the CDR3 reads CASSAGTGGWETQYF. As DNA, the CDR3 is TGTGCCAGCAGCGCAGGGACAGGGGGATGGGAGACCCAGTACTTC. The full variable domain, with the rest looked up from reference TRBV7-8 and TRBJ2-5, is GAGVSQSPRYKVAKRGQDVALRCDPISGHVSLFWYQQALGQGPEFLTYFQNEAQLDKSGLPSDRFFAERPEGSVSTLKIQRTQQEDSAVYLCASSAGTGGWETQYFGPGTRLLVL.

V usage is TRBV19 and J usage is TRBJ1-4; D ambiguous. V lost 3 bases and J lost 5, with 10 bases in between. The CDR3 consists of 14 residues. CDR1 and CDR2 (germline): LNHDA, SQIVND (reference sequence). The CDR3 bases are TGTGCCAGTAGTATTCGTCACGAAAATGAAAAACTGTTTTTT. This gives the protein CASSIRHENEKLFF.

This clone was seen a handful of times. This chain joins TRBV4-1 and TRBJ1-4; no firm D call. This CDR3 region has 16 residues. Trimming stripped 3 bases from V and 6 bases from J, with 17 bases between. Germline values: CDR1 MGHRA, CDR2 YSYEKL. In nucleotides, the CDR3 is TGCGCCAGCAGCCACCCCGTGAGGGAAGTAGATGAAAAACTGTTTTTT. Amino acid sequence: CASSHPVREVDEKLFF.

J is TRBJ1-5 and V is TRBV15; 7 positions match TRBD1. Germline CDR1 and CDR2: LNHNV and YYDKDF (reference sequence). This CDR3 spans 17 amino acids. Unmatched junction bases numbered 10, after V lost 1 base and J lost 4 bases. In DNA form, the CDR3 reads TGTGCCACCAGCAGAGGTCCCGACAGGGTCGTTAATCAGCCCCAGCATTTT. Encoded protein: CATSRGPDRVVNQPQHF.

This rearrangement joins TRBV24-1 to TRBJ1-4, with 8 bases aligning to TRBD1. CDR1 and CDR2 from the germline V gene are KGHDR and SFDVKD. The CDR3 is 13 residues long. V lost 7 bases and J lost 10; bases outside the gene matches: 7. CDR3 sequence (DNA): TGTGCCACCAGCCCAGGGACAGGTGGAAAACTGTTTTTT. It specifies CATSPGTGGKLFF.

V gene TRBV7-2 combines with J gene TRBJ2-1; 9 bases fit TRBD2. V was clipped by 1 base and J by 9 bases; unmatched bases: 7. CDR3 length: 15 amino acids. Germline values: CDR1 SGHTA, CDR2 FQGNSA. The chain's CDR3 is CASSLGLAGKREQFF. Here the CDR3 DNA reads TGTGCCAGCAGCTTAGGGCTAGCGGGGAAGCGTGAGCAGTTCTTC. The whole variable domain, remainder taken from reference TRBV7-2 and TRBJ2-1, is GAGVSQSPSNKVTEKGKDVELRCDPISGHTALYWYRQSLGQGLEFLIYFQGNSAPDKSGLPSDRFSAERTGGSVSTLTIQRTQQEDSAVYLCASSLGLAGKREQFFGPGTRLTVL.

J is TRBJ1-2 and V is TRBV27, with D perhaps TRBD1 (5 bases). CDR3 length: 15 residues. The V end was cut by 5 bases, the J end by 0 bases, with 13 bases between. The germline V gene has CDR1 MNHEY and CDR2 SMNVEV (reference sequence). The CDR3 sequence is CASSPQGGANYGYTF. Written as DNA, the CDR3 is TGTGCCAGCAGTCCCCAGGGAGGAGCTAACTATGGCTACACCTTC.

Comment on this clone: The sample has other DNA sequences that encode this CDR3 too. This rearrangement joins TRBV5-1 to TRBJ1-2, with a weak D call TRBD1 (6 bases). The germline V gene has CDR1 SGHRS and CDR2 YFSETQ. V gave up 3 bases and J gave up 2 bases, with 11 bases separating them. This CDR3 region has 14 residues. This chain's CDR3 is CASSSDSLNYGYTF. For the CDR3, the DNA is TGCGCCAGCAGCTCGGACAGTCTGAACTATGGCTACACCTTC.

V and J are TRBV7-8 and TRBJ2-7; possible D gene TRBD2, 5 bases. Germline V gives CDR1 SGHVS, CDR2 FQNEAQ. The V end was cut by 5 bases, the J end by 6 bases, with 14 bases between. CDR3 size: 13 residues. The CDR3 is CASSPASGFEQYF. The DNA for the CDR3 is TGTGCCAGCAGCCCGGCCTCGGGGTTCGAGCAGTACTTC.

This chain joins TRBV5-1 and TRBJ2-3; TRBD2 agrees at 9 bases. Trimming took 4 bases from V and 4 from J; bases not matched to a gene: 10. The CDR3 covers 16 residues. The germline gives CDR1 SGHRS, CDR2 YFSETQ. The CDR3 nucleotides are TGCGCCAGCAGCCTCCGGGGTAGCGGGGGAGCAGATACGCAGTATTTT. It specifies CASSLRGSGGADTQYF.

V usage is TRBV23-1 and J usage is TRBJ1-2, with 7 nucleotides matching TRBD1. TRBV23-1 is recorded as an ORF, its role being uncertain. The CDR3 sequence is 12 residues long. The CDR3 region is CLRGPTNYGYTF. The CDR3, as DNA: TGCCTTAGGGGGCCTACTAACTATGGCTACACCTTC.

V and J are TRBV27 and TRBJ2-2; TRBD1 is a possible D gene (5 bases). Germline CDR1 MNHEY, CDR2 SMNVEV (reference sequence). Trimming removed 0 bases at V and 6 bases at J, with 17 bases between. CDR3 length: 17 residues. Here the CDR3 reads CASSLSGRVVHSGELFF. CDR3 DNA: TGTGCCAGCAGTTTATCCGGCAGGGTTGTTCATTCCGGGGAGCTGTTTTTT.

The chain links TRBV29-1 to TRBJ1-5; tentative D call: TRBD1 (5 bases). This CDR3 contains 13 residues. Trimming removed 4 bases from V and 9 bases from J, with 16 bases in between. CDR1 SQVTM and CDR2 ANQGSEA come from the germline V gene. The CDR3 DNA is TGCAGCGTTGGGCAGGCGCAGGGAGCGCCCCAGCATTTT. It translates to CSVGQAQGAPQHF.

CDR3 in amino acids: CASSIGRTSNQPQHF. CDR3 bases: TGTGCCAGTAGTATAGGCAGAACGAGCAATCAGCCCCAGCATTTT. The chain couples TRBV19 to TRBJ1-5; D not certain. The V gene's germline CDR1 is LNHDA and CDR2 SQIVND (reference sequence). The V gene lost 1 base and the J gene lost 1 base, with 8 bases spanning the gap. The CDR3 has 15 amino acids.

This clone was counted a single time. J is TRBJ1-2 and V is TRBV19; D is perhaps TRBD1 (5 bases). Deletions cut 3 bases from V and 6 bases from J, with 17 bases between. The CDR3 loop spans 15 amino acids. Germline V gives CDR1 LNHDA, CDR2 SQIVND (reference sequence). The CDR3: CASSIAQGAYNGYTF. The CDR3 DNA is TGTGCCAGTAGTATCGCCCAGGGAGCCTATAATGGCTACACCTTC.

The CDR3 bases are TGCAGCGTTGGAGGGGGTAGCCTGCCCCAGCATTTT. Its protein product is CSVGGGSLPQHF. The chain joins TRBV29-1 to TRBJ1-5; D is perhaps TRBD1 (6 bases). The germline V gene has CDR1 SQVTM and CDR2 ANQGSEA. Trimming shortened V by 4 bases and J by 9 bases, and 13 bases separated the two germline ends. The CDR3 is 12 amino acids.

This sequence joins TRBV7-9 and TRBJ2-5, with 9 positions matching TRBD2. CDR1 and CDR2 from the germline V gene are SEHNR and FQNEAQ (reference sequence). The CDR3 sequence is 16 residues long. The J segment lost 4 bases and the V segment lost 5 bases, leaving 11 bases of the junction unmatched. CDR3 DNA sequence: TGTGCCAGCAGCCTGGTTCGAATAGCGGGGGCAGAGACCCAGTACTTC. Encoded protein: CASSLVRIAGAETQYF.

Concerning this clone: Other DNA sequences of this sample code for an identical CDR3. This chain joins TRBV30 and TRBJ1-5; D is undetermined. Trimming removed 2 bases from V and 1 base from J, with 6 bases in between. The germline gives CDR1 GTSNPN, CDR2 SVGIG (reference sequence). The CDR3 loop spans 13 amino acids. CDR3 coding DNA: TGTGCCTGGAGTACTTCAAGCAATCAGCCCCAGCATTTT. Translated: CAWSTSSNQPQHF. The variable domain in full, with the rest retrieved from reference TRBV30 and TRBJ1-5, is SQTIHQWPATLVQPVGSPLSLECTVEGTSNPNLYWYRQAAGRGLQLLFYSVGIGQISSEVPQNLSASRPQDRQFILSSKKLLLSDSGFYLCAWSTSSNQPQHFGDGTRLSIL.

V usage is TRBV6-1 and J usage is TRBJ1-1; TRBD1 matches at 11 bases. V lost 0 bases and J lost 5; bases outside the gene matches: 8. Germline-derived CDR1 and CDR2 are MNHNS and SASEGT. This CDR3 is built from 17 residues. CDR3 sequence (DNA): TGTGCCAGCAGTGAAGCCCCGGGACAGGGGGTGGGTACTGAAGCTTTCTTT. It translates to CASSEAPGQGVGTEAFF.

The chain recombines TRBV28 with TRBJ2-1; no clear D. CDR1 is MDHEN, CDR2 SYDVKM, per germline. V was pared by 3 bases and J by 7 bases, with 22 bases between. The CDR3 sequence is 17 residues long. CDR3 DNA: TGTGCCAGCAGTTTTGTAAAGGGATACTCCTTGGGTAATGAGCAGTTCTTC. Amino acids: CASSFVKGYSLGNEQFF. The full variable domain, in which reference TRBV28 and TRBJ2-1 provide the parts outside the CDR3, is DVKVTQSSRYLVKRTGEKVFLECVQDMDHENMFWYRQDPGLGLRLIYFSYDVKMKEKGDIPEGYSVSREKKERFSLILESASTNQTSMYLCASSFVKGYSLGNEQFFGPGTRLTVL.

The chain is built from TRBV6-6 and TRBJ2-3; maybe TRBD2 (5 bases). V was cut by 6 bases and J by 1 base, with 11 bases left in between. The V gene's germline CDR1 is MNHNY and CDR2 SVGAGI (reference sequence). The CDR3 contains 14 residues. The DNA of the CDR3 is TGTGCCAGCAGGAGGGATTTCGGCACAGATACGCAGTATTTT. This encodes CASRRDFGTDTQYF.

The chain is built from TRBV5-6 and TRBJ1-2; D not resolved. The CDR3 sequence is 15 residues long. Germline CDR1 reads SGHDT; CDR2 reads YYEEEE. Trimming removed 7 bases at V and 1 base at J, with 17 bases between. CDR3 nucleotide sequence: TGTGCCAGCGCGGGGATGGACCGAAATAACTATGGCTACACCTTC. Its translation is CASAGMDRNNYGYTF. The variable domain in full, with the rest retrieved from reference TRBV5-6 and TRBJ1-2, is DAGVTQSPTHLIKTRGQQVTLRCSPKSGHDTVSWYQQALGQGPQFIFQYYEEEERQRGNFPDRFSGHQFPNYSSELNVNALLLGDSALYLCASAGMDRNNYGYTFGSGTRLTVV.

The V call is TRBV2, the J call TRBJ1-2; D is undetermined. This CDR3 has 14 amino acids. Trimming cost V 2 bases and J 7 bases, with 14 bases left between them. Per germline, CDR1 SNHLY and CDR2 FYNNEI. The CDR3, as DNA: TGTGCCAGCAGTGAAATGGTAGCCGGACCTGGCTACACCTTC. Translating gives CASSEMVAGPGYTF.

The chain couples TRBV3-1 (or the pseudogene TRBV3-2) to TRBJ1-1, with D uncertain. The CDR3 sequence is 11 residues long. Trimming left V 3 bases short and J 8 bases short, with 7 bases between. CDR1 is LGHDT, CDR2 YNNKEL, per germline (reference sequence). The CDR3 DNA follows: TGTGCCAGCAGCCATAACTGGGAAGCTTTCTTT. It yields the protein CASSHNWEAFF.